Sequencing of this TCR beta chain was carried out in a study of vaccination effects on CD4 cells after COVID-19. Sequencing followed a ViraFEST assay step that expanded antigen-specific CD4+ T cells with viral peptide pools. When less than 13 days of culture had elapsed, CD4+ T cells were isolated. Participants were given two doses of BNT162b2 or mRNA-1273 vaccine. Only in-frame clones appear in the TCRdb table, and some are missing; sequencing was by immunoSEQ multiplex PCR. The sample has roughly 30,000 clones; 55% to 75% are singletons. This CDR3 has 17 amino acids. V lost 4 bases and J lost 2; bases outside the gene matches: 9. CDR1 is SGHTA, CDR2 FQGNSA, per germline. As to this clone: What it recognizes is unknown.

The material was CD4+ T cells from PBMCs cultured with HCoV-NL63 spike peptides, obtained after COVID-19 vaccination. The receptor's source is a human donor who received a COVID-19 vaccine. The gene calls are TRBV7-2 and TRBJ2-3; 10 bases are shared with TRBD2. The CDR3 sequence is CASSSRLGLAVTDTQYF. For the CDR3, the DNA is TGTGCCAGCAGCTCGAGGCTAGGACTAGCGGTCACAGATACGCAGTATTTT.